This is a list of T cell receptor beta chains from one sample in a study of T cell changes during pregnancy in multiple sclerosis. Sequencing used immunoSEQ multiplex PCR; TCRdb keeps in-frame clones, though not all of them. Here the sample spans over 50,000 clones, roughly 88% being singletons. The sequenced sample was peripheral blood, obtained in the first trimester of pregnancy. The receptors derive from a female donor with multiple sclerosis, enrolled in a pregnancy study. The CDR3 runs from the conserved cysteine through the conserved F or W. Each record gives: V gene, clone size, D gene, J gene, CDR3 DNA, CDR3 protein. D genes are given only for firm matches. Clone sizes are given selectively: once, few, many, or a class where the clone is expanded.

V: TRBV5-1
size: NA
D: NA
J: TRBJ2-5
DNA: TGCGCCAGCAGCTTGGTTGGGCTAGCGAAACAAGAGACCCAGTACTTC
CDR3: CASSLVGLAKQETQYF

V: TRBV9
size: once
D: NA
J: TRBJ2-1
DNA: TGTGCCAGCAGCGCCAGGGCCGGTCGATACAATGAGCAGTTCTTC
CDR3: CASSARAGRYNEQFF

V: TRBV7-3
size: NA
D: NA
J: TRBJ2-3
DNA: TGTGCCAGCAGCTCTTTTGGCACAGATACGCAGTATTTT
CDR3: CASSSFGTDTQYF

V: TRBV18
size: NA
D: NA
J: TRBJ2-3
DNA: TGTGCCAGCTCACCACCTTCAAGGGGTCCGCAGTATTTT
CDR3: CASSPPSRGPQYF

V: TRBV5-6
size: NA
D: NA
J: TRBJ2-7
DNA: TGTGCCAGCAGCTTGAACAGGGAAGCATACGAGCAGTACTTC
CDR3: CASSLNREAYEQYF

V: TRBV4-2
size: NA
D: TRBD2
J: TRBJ2-3
DNA: TGTGCCAGCAGCCAAGAACTAGCGGGAGGGCCAGATACGCAGTATTTT
CDR3: CASSQELAGGPDTQYF

V: TRBV4-1
size: NA
D: TRBD1
J: TRBJ1-5
DNA: TGCGCCAGCAGCCAAGGGACAGGGTTCACCCAGCCCCAGCATTTT
CDR3: CASSQGTGFTQPQHF

V: TRBV27
size: few
D: NA
J: TRBJ2-1
DNA: TGTGCCAGCAGTTTAGATAGGGGCAATGAGCAGTTCTTC
CDR3: CASSLDRGNEQFF

V: TRBV5-6
size: few
D: TRBD1
J: TRBJ1-4
DNA: TGTGCCAGCAGCTTGTTTGGACAGGCTGGTGGGCGGCCGCATGAAAAACTGTTTTTT
CDR3: CASSLFGQAGGRPHEKLFF

V: TRBV30
size: NA
D: NA
J: TRBJ1-2
DNA: TGTGCCTGGAGTGTAAGTCCCGGGGTAGGAGGCTACACCTTC
CDR3: CAWSVSPGVGGYTF

V: TRBV2
size: NA
D: NA
J: TRBJ1-4
DNA: TGTGCCAGCAGTGTATTAGGGGTTGAAAAACTGTTTTTT
CDR3: CASSVLGVEKLFF

V: TRBV9
size: NA
D: NA
J: TRBJ1-5
DNA: TGTGCCAGCAGCGTAGGGCAGGGGTTCAATCAGCCCCAGCATTTT
CDR3: CASSVGQGFNQPQHF

V: TRBV7-2
size: NA
D: TRBD1
J: TRBJ2-4
DNA: TGTGCCAGCAGCCCCGGACAGGGATTGGACATTCAGTACTTC
CDR3: CASSPGQGLDIQYF

V: TRBV4-1
size: NA
D: TRBD1
J: TRBJ2-7
DNA: TGCGCCAGCAGCCTCATGGACAGGACCTTCTACGAGCAGTACTTC
CDR3: CASSLMDRTFYEQYF

V: TRBV5-3
size: NA
D: NA
J: TRBJ2-2
DNA: TGTGCCAGAAGCTTGAGGGGTCTTAACACCGGGGAGCTGTTTTTT
CDR3: CARSLRGLNTGELFF

V: TRBV27
size: few
D: TRBD1
J: TRBJ2-3
DNA: TGTGCCAGCAGTTGGGACAGCCGCACAGATACGCAGTATTTT
CDR3: CASSWDSRTDTQYF

V: TRBV9
size: once
D: TRBD2
J: TRBJ2-2
DNA: TGTGCCAGCAGCGCCCATCTAGCGGGAGGGTCCGGGGAGCTGTTTTTT
CDR3: CASSAHLAGGSGELFF

V: TRBV6-5
size: NA
D: NA
J: TRBJ1-1
DNA: TGTGCCAGCAGATGGACAGCGGAAGGCCCTGAAGCTTTCTTT
CDR3: CASRWTAEGPEAFF

V: TRBV20-1
size: NA
D: TRBD2
J: TRBJ2-3
DNA: TGCAGTGCCAGGACTAGCGGGACGCAGTATTTT
CDR3: CSARTSGTQYF

V: TRBV4-2
size: NA
D: NA
J: TRBJ2-3
DNA: TGTGCCAGCAGCCAAGATCTCAAGGCCGAGGTTCTGTATTTT
CDR3: CASSQDLKAEVLYF

V: TRBV9
size: NA
D: NA
J: TRBJ2-2
DNA: TGTGCCAGCAGCCCGCCGACTAGCACCGGGGAGCTGTTTTTT
CDR3: CASSPPTSTGELFF

V: TRBV19
size: NA
D: NA
J: TRBJ2-1
DNA: TGTGCCAGAACCCCCCCGGAGCCCACCTACAATGAGCAGTTCTTC
CDR3: CARTPPEPTYNEQFF

V: TRBV5-6
size: NA
D: NA
J: TRBJ1-5
DNA: TGTGCCAGCAGCTTGACGGGGGTTGGCAATCAGCCCCAGCATTTT
CDR3: CASSLTGVGNQPQHF